This TCR beta chain emerged from a study of CD8 T cells in ankylosing spondylitis. Study observations and caveats: As reported, disease-linked clones showed significant enrichment in matched ankylosing spondylitis synovial fluid. There was a TCR beta motif, made of several highly homologous variants, that appeared characteristic of ankylosing spondylitis blood. Existing reports had already noted some motif variants in reactive arthritis synovial fluid and blood. Disease-linked clones bore a CD8+ phenotype, appearing relatively rarely in peripheral blood.

Germline CDR1 is MNHEY and CDR2 is SMNVEV (reference sequence). The CDR3 extends over 15 amino acids. V was cut by 2 bases and J by 0 bases, with 8 bases left in between. TCRdb re-called the 5' RACE reads with MiXCR, one entry per CDR3 protein. The table lists under 850,000 distinct CDR3 sequences, around a fifth of them singletons. With regard to this clonotype: The antigen is not known.

Material for sequencing was blood, either unsorted or a sorted T cell fraction (not recorded which). The rearrangement uses TRBV27 and TRBJ1-5, with D hard to call. The sequence came from a male donor with ankylosing spondylitis. The CDR3 is CASSLNQDSNQPQHF. The DNA for the CDR3 is TGTGCCAGCAGTTTAAACCAGGATAGCAATCAGCCCCAGCATTTT.